These 14 T cell receptor beta chains share one sample of origin, sequenced in a study of T cell responses to AZD1222 COVID-19 vaccine. This table comes from immunoSEQ multiplex PCR, and its TCRdb copy is limited to in-frame clones, with some not included. The table has about 160,000 clones, around 90% seen once; the top ten hold around 4.5%. The source material was peripheral blood, sampled on day 0 of MenACWY control vaccination. Source of these receptors: an adult in good health.

The J gene is TRBJ2-5, the V gene TRBV6-4; 9 positions agree with TRBD2. The CDR3 length is 17 residues. Germline V gene data show CDR1 as MRHNA and CDR2 as SNTAGT. V lost 0 bases, J lost 5 bases, and 10 bases stayed unmatched. In DNA, the CDR3 is TGTGCCAGCAGTGACTCGAAGGTGGCGGGAGGGGCGGAGACCCAGTACTTC. Encoded protein: CASSDSKVAGGAETQYF.

The chain links TRBV6-1 to TRBJ1-1; D is ambiguous. V lost 2 bases, J lost 4 bases, and 5 bases lay in between. Germline V lookup: CDR1 MNHNS, CDR2 SASEGT. The CDR3 has 12 amino acids. The CDR3: CASSEWGTEAFF. The CDR3 DNA is TGTGCCAGCAGTGAATGGGGCACTGAAGCTTTCTTT.

The chain has TRBV2 and TRBJ2-5; 7 nucleotides align to TRBD2. The germline gives CDR1 SNHLY, CDR2 FYNNEI. This CDR3 comprises 16 residues. The trim removed 3 bases at V and 6 bases at J, leaving 13 bases unmatched. CDR3 nucleotide sequence: TGTGCCAGCAGTGACGGCGGAGGGACTAACATTAAGACCCAGTACTTC. Translating it yields CASSDGGGTNIKTQYF.

V usage is TRBV18 and J usage is TRBJ2-2; D call uncertain. Trimming stripped 6 bases from V and 4 bases from J, with 12 bases between. Germline V CDR1 and CDR2: KGHSH, LQKENI. CDR3 length: 14 amino acids. As DNA, the CDR3 is TGTGCCAGCTCCCAGTCCCGGGTCACCGGGGAGCTGTTTTTT. This sequence encodes CASSQSRVTGELFF.

This clone was detected only once. The chain carries TRBV11-2 and TRBJ1-3; a weak D match, TRBD1 (5 bases). Germline V CDR1 and CDR2: SGHAT, FQNNGV. The CDR3 spans 17 residues. Trimming took off 5 bases at V and 0 bases at J, with 17 bases between the two ends. The CDR3: CASSERATAYSGNTIYF. The CDR3 DNA reads as TGTGCCAGCAGCGAAAGGGCGACAGCTTACTCTGGAAACACCATATATTTT.

The rearrangement links TRBV2 to TRBJ2-5; D is ambiguous. Trimming took 3 bases from V and 5 from J, leaving 13 bases between them. Germline assignment: CDR1 SNHLY and CDR2 FYNNEI. The CDR3 runs 14 residues. The CDR3 region is CASSDNYVVETQYF. CDR3 DNA: TGTGCCAGCAGTGATAATTACGTCGTGGAGACCCAGTACTTC. The complete variable domain, with remaining parts taken from reference TRBV2 and TRBJ2-5, reads EPEVTQTPSHQVTQMGQEVILRCVPISNHLYFYWYRQILGQKVEFLVSFYNNEISEKSEIFDDQFSVERPDGSNFTLKIRSTKLEDSAMYFCASSDNYVVETQYFGPGTRLLVL.

This chain joins TRBV6-2 or TRBV6-3 and TRBJ2-5; 12 bases agree with TRBD1. Germline lookup yields CDR1 MNHEY and CDR2 SVGEGT. The CDR3 is 16 residues long. V lost 6 bases to trimming and J lost 5 bases; unmatched junction nucleotides: 10. DNA for the CDR3: TGTGCCAGCAGCCCCCCCGGGACAGGGGGCCGGGAGACCCAGTACTTC. This encodes CASSPPGTGGRETQYF.

The chain carries TRBV3-1 (or the pseudogene TRBV3-2) and TRBJ2-7, with D possibly called TRBD1 or TRBD2 (6 bases each). Trimming removed 1 base from V and 4 bases from J, with 14 bases in between. The CDR3 spans 15 residues. Germline V gene lookup returns CDR1 LGHDT and CDR2 YNNKEL (reference sequence). CDR3 residues: CASSQGGAGLYEQYF. The CDR3 bases are TGTGCCAGCAGCCAAGGGGGGGCCGGACTGTACGAGCAGTACTTC.

The V gene is TRBV2, the J gene TRBJ1-2; 7 bases are a match to TRBD1. The ends lost 3 bases at V and 2 bases at J; junction bases unmatched: 0. The CDR3 extends over 13 amino acids. Germline V gene lookup returns CDR1 SNHLY and CDR2 FYNNEI. The CDR3 DNA reads TGTGCCAGCAGTGAGACAGGGAACTATGGCTACACCTTC. This sequence encodes CASSETGNYGYTF.

V usage is TRBV7-9 and J usage is TRBJ1-5; D unresolved. The CDR3 contains 13 residues. V was pared by 0 bases and J by 7 bases, with 7 bases between. CDR1 and CDR2 (germline): SEHNR, FQNEAQ (reference sequence). CDR3 sequence (DNA): TGTGCCAGCAGCTTAGCGGGGAGGCAGCCCCAGCATTTT. Its translation: CASSLAGRQPQHF.

This chain connects TRBV19 to TRBJ2-1, with 12 bases identical to TRBD2. V dropped 4 bases and J dropped 9; count of bases not matched to a gene: 4. Germline values: CDR1 LNHDA, CDR2 SQIVND (reference sequence). The CDR3 is 14 residues long. CDR3 DNA: TGTGCCAGTAGTACTAGCGGGAGGGTAGGTGAGCAGTTCTTC. Translated: CASSTSGRVGEQFF.

Here the CDR3 reads CASSFLPYGSEAFF. The CDR3, as DNA: TGTGCCAGCAGTTTCCTCCCTTACGGGTCTGAAGCTTTCTTT. This chain connects TRBV27 to TRBJ1-1; no clear D. Trimming removed 3 bases at V and 6 bases at J, with 14 bases between. The CDR3 has 14 residues. Germline CDR1 and CDR2: MNHEY and SMNVEV (reference sequence).

This chain links TRBV7-7 with TRBJ2-3; tentative D call: TRBD2 (6 bases). Germline V lookup: CDR1 SSHAT, CDR2 FNYEAQ (reference sequence). V was pared by 5 bases and J by 2 bases, with 14 bases between. CDR3 length: 15 residues. CDR3 sequence reads: CASSPAGSPTDTQYF. Here the CDR3 DNA reads TGTGCCAGCAGCCCCGCCGGGAGCCCCACAGATACGCAGTATTTT.

This clone is a singleton in its sample. The V and J genes are TRBV6-5 and TRBJ2-2; D ambiguous. This CDR3 has 14 amino acids. Looked up from germline, CDR1 is MNHEY and CDR2 is SVGAGI. With 5 bases removed from V and 4 bases from J, the gap between germline ends came to 11 bases. The CDR3 loop reads CASSPSWGTGELFF. CDR3 DNA: TGTGCCAGCAGTCCGAGTTGGGGCACCGGGGAGCTGTTTTTT.